This T cell receptor (beta chain) derives from a study of cytomegalovirus exposure and HLA in healthy donors. At the level of the study: Among the 300 to 500 donors who were genotyped, over 70% fell in the genetic ancestry cluster that is associated with self-reported Caucasian donors.

Trimming cost V 6 bases and J 1 base; bases outside gene matches: 4. The germline CDR1 and CDR2 sequences are WSHSY and SAAADI. This CDR3 region has 14 residues. This clone has only a few counts. The PCR had 60 Vbeta and 13 Jbeta primers. Clones were sequenced by immunoSEQ multiplex PCR, and TCRdb holds only the in-frame ones, with some missing. The sample lists approximately 160,000 clones; approximately 77% were seen once. Healthy individuals who donated bone marrow served as the donors. The chain recombines TRBV10-2 with TRBJ2-7, with TRBD1 identical over 9 bases. The clonotype was recovered from a man in his late teens or twenties in good health and CMV-seronegative. Sequenced sample: PBMCs. CDR3 in DNA: TGCGCCAGCAGGGACAGGGGACCTTCCTACGAGCAGTACTTC. This encodes CASRDRGPSYEQYF.